This entry lists 20 T cell receptor beta chains sequenced from one sample in a study of T-cell memory formation after mild COVID-19. TCRdb re-analysed the 5' RACE reads in MiXCR, keeping a single row per CDR3 protein. The sample holds some 300,000 distinct CDR3 sequences; roughly a fifth are singletons and the top ten take around 20%. The sample consisted of PBMCs or a T cell subset sorted from them (not recorded which). All receptors come from a man younger than 35 who had mild COVID-19 (a few samples of this study predate the infection). Cell type and time point are not known.

This clonotype has at least ten counts. The chain uses TRBV7-9 and TRBJ2-5, with no clear D. Germline V lookup: CDR1 SEHNR, CDR2 FQNEAQ (reference sequence). The CDR3 totals 13 residues. V was clipped by 3 bases and J by 4 bases, with 9 bases between them. The CDR3 DNA is TGTGCCAGCAGCTTGGTAGCCCGAGAGACCCAGTACTTC. Amino acids: CASSLVARETQYF.

The gene calls are TRBV7-6 and TRBJ1-5; possibly TRBD1 for D (6 bases). The CDR3 totals 16 residues. The V gene lost 4 bases and the J gene lost 7 bases, with 20 bases spanning the gap. Germline-derived CDR1 and CDR2 are SGHVS and FNYEAQ. CDR3 nucleotides: TGTGCCAGCAGCTGGGCGGGGCGTGGGGGCTCGCAGCCCCAGCATTTT. Translation gives CASSWAGRGGSQPQHF.

The V and J genes are TRBV5-1 and TRBJ2-3; 8 nucleotides align to TRBD1. Germline V gene data show CDR1 as SGHRS and CDR2 as YFSETQ. The junction had 8 bases not matched to a gene; V was cut back by 2 bases and J by 6 bases. There are 15 residues in the CDR3. The CDR3 spells CASSFVQGAVDTQYF. In nucleotides, the CDR3 is TGCGCCAGCAGCTTTGTCCAGGGGGCCGTGGATACGCAGTATTTT.

The chain carries TRBV7-9 and TRBJ2-1, with 8 bases identical to TRBD2. The germline CDR1 and CDR2 sequences are SEHNR and FQNEAQ (reference sequence). Trimming removed 5 bases from V and 6 bases from J; junction bases left unmatched: 9. This CDR3 comprises 15 residues. As DNA, the CDR3 is TGTGCCAGCAGCCCACGGGGGGGCCTCTCCAATGAGCAGTTCTTC. It yields the protein CASSPRGGLSNEQFF.

The chain uses TRBV4-1 and TRBJ1-5; TRBD1 agrees at 7 bases. V trimming: 1 base; J trimming: 2 bases; junction bases outside the gene matches: 11. Germline lookup yields CDR1 MGHRA and CDR2 YSYEKL. The CDR3 is 18 residues long. The CDR3 bases are TGCGCCAGCAGCCAAGGACGAAGGGGGCCGGGTGGCAATCAGCCCCAGCATTTT. This sequence encodes CASSQGRRGPGGNQPQHF.

The chain couples TRBV15 to TRBJ2-1, with TRBD2 identical over 9 bases. The germline V gene encodes CDR1 LNHNV and CDR2 YYDKDF (reference sequence). V trimming: 1 base; J trimming: 7 bases; junction bases outside the gene matches: 5. The CDR3 covers 15 residues. CDR3 loop: CATSRASGGINEQFF. The DNA for the CDR3 is TGTGCCACCAGCAGAGCAAGCGGGGGGATAAATGAGCAGTTCTTC.

There are a few counts of this clonotype. The junction does not match germline at one end; this may be a read error. The chain has TRBV29-1 and TRBJ1-5, with D tentatively TRBD1 (6 bases). CDR3 length: 13 amino acids. The germline V gene encodes CDR1 SQVTM and CDR2 ANQGSEA. The CDR3 DNA sequence: TGCAGCGCTGGGGGCCTACACGATCAGGCCCAGCATTTT. Protein sequence: CSAGGLHDQAQHF.

This clonotype has just a few counts. V usage is TRBV7-2 and J usage is TRBJ1-1; D not certain. The CDR3 spans 18 residues. CDR1 is SGHTA and CDR2 is FQGNSA in the germline V gene. V dropped 1 base and J dropped 4 bases, with 22 bases sitting between them. In nucleotides, the CDR3 is TGTGCCAGCAGCTTAGTCGGAGGGCTTAGGGCGGCAGGCACTGAAGCTTTCTTT. It translates to CASSLVGGLRAAGTEAFF.

The gene calls are TRBV29-1 and TRBJ2-7; D might be TRBD1 (5 bases). This CDR3 is built from 13 residues. V shed 2 bases and J shed 6 bases, with 14 bases lying between them. Germline CDR1 is SQVTM and CDR2 is ANQGSEA. The CDR3 loop is CSVEPRGPGEQYF. The CDR3 nucleotides read TGCAGCGTTGAACCAAGGGGTCCAGGCGAGCAGTACTTC.

The chain has TRBV7-3 and TRBJ2-2, with TRBD2 matching 11 bases. The CDR3 consists of 15 residues. Germline assignment: CDR1 SGHTA and CDR2 FQGTGA. With 4 bases clipped from V and 6 bases from J, the junction kept 4 bases outside the gene matches. The CDR3 DNA is TGTGCCAGCAGCTCTAGCGGGGGGTCCCCCGGGGAGCTGTTTTTT. Encoded protein: CASSSSGGSPGELFF.

CDR3 region: CASSFWLAGTPGELFF. CDR3 nucleotides: TGTGCCAGCAGTTTTTGGCTAGCGGGGACTCCCGGGGAGCTGTTTTTT. The chain is built from TRBV6-5 and TRBJ2-2, with 9 bases identical to TRBD2. This CDR3 has 16 amino acids. V trimming: 4 bases; J trimming: 6 bases; junction bases outside the gene matches: 9. CDR1 and CDR2 from the germline V gene are MNHEY and SVGAGI.

The CDR3 loop reads CASSYGAGGPYNEQFF. CDR3 DNA sequence: TGTGCCAGCAGTTACGGTGCAGGGGGGCCCTACAATGAGCAGTTCTTC. V is TRBV6-2 or TRBV6-3 and J is TRBJ2-1, with TRBD1 as a possible D gene (7 bases). The V end was cut by 2 bases, the J end by 2 bases, with 13 bases between. The V gene's germline CDR1 is MNHEY and CDR2 SVGEGT. This CDR3 region has 16 residues.

This clonotype appeared a few times. The chain links TRBV5-1 to TRBJ1-1; 9 positions agree with TRBD1. Germline V CDR1 and CDR2: SGHRS, YFSETQ. The CDR3 extends over 16 amino acids. V lost 4 bases to trimming and J lost 6 bases; unmatched junction nucleotides: 13. As DNA, the CDR3 is TGCGCCAGCAGCCCCCCTTCCGGGACAGGGATCTCTGAAGCTTTCTTT. The encoded protein is CASSPPSGTGISEAFF.

The rearrangement links TRBV29-1 to TRBJ1-1; no clear D. The CDR3 covers 12 residues. Trimming took 2 bases from V and 3 from J, leaving 7 bases between them. The germline gives CDR1 SQVTM, CDR2 ANQGSEA. The CDR3 protein is CSVERPHTEAFF. The CDR3 DNA is TGCAGCGTTGAAAGACCGCACACTGAAGCTTTCTTT.

J is TRBJ2-3 and V is TRBV6-5; 8 positions match TRBD2. V was pared by 5 bases and J by 3 bases, with 4 bases of the junction left unmatched. CDR3 length equals 14 residues. Per the germline V gene, CDR1 is MNHEY and CDR2 is SVGAGI. CDR3 protein: CASSVAGLTDTQYF. In DNA form, the CDR3 reads TGTGCCAGCAGTGTAGCGGGGTTAACAGATACGCAGTATTTT.

This chain uses TRBV4-3 with TRBJ2-5; TRBD1 agrees at 11 bases. The CDR3 runs 15 residues. Germline V gene data show CDR1 as LGHNA and CDR2 as YSLEER. J lost 5 bases, V lost 6 bases, and 8 bases had no gene match. CDR3 in DNA: TGCGCCAGCAGTCCGGGACAGGGGGATTTGGAGACCCAGTACTTC. This encodes CASSPGQGDLETQYF.

The chain joins TRBV5-1 to TRBJ2-1, with D perhaps TRBD1 (6 bases). The CDR3 spans 13 residues. V dropped 7 bases and J dropped 10 bases, with 18 bases sitting between them. Germline CDR1 and CDR2: SGHRS and YFSETQ. CDR3 nucleotide sequence: TGCGCCAGCCGCCCAGACAGGCCGAGAGAGCAGTTCTTC. This gives the protein CASRPDRPREQFF.

This clonotype was counted a few times. The J gene is TRBJ2-1, the V gene TRBV6-6; D gene unclear. From germline, CDR1 is MNHNY and CDR2 SVGAGI (reference sequence). Trimming removed 8 bases at V and 5 bases at J, with 16 bases between. This CDR3 region has 14 residues. CDR3 DNA sequence: TGTGCCAGCGAGGCAGGCCGCCATAACAATGAGCAGTTCTTC. Protein product: CASEAGRHNNEQFF.

This clonotype was seen more than once but under ten times. The chain has TRBV7-9 and TRBJ2-3; 8 bases align to TRBD2. The germline gives CDR1 SEHNR, CDR2 FQNEAQ (reference sequence). Losses at the gene ends were 5 bases for V and 6 bases for J; bases not matched to a gene: 10. The CDR3 length is 15 residues. The CDR3 sequence is CASSLRGGPSDTQYF. CDR3 in DNA: TGTGCCAGCAGCCTCCGGGGGGGGCCATCGGATACGCAGTATTTT.

This clonotype was counted a few times. The chain couples TRBV15 to TRBJ2-2; maybe TRBD1 (6 bases). V was trimmed by 5 bases and J by 4 bases, leaving 11 bases between them. CDR3 length equals 14 residues. From germline, CDR1 is LNHNV and CDR2 YYDKDF (reference sequence). CDR3 in amino acids: CATSLRGGTGELFF. Written as DNA, the CDR3 is TGTGCCACCAGCCTCAGAGGGGGCACCGGGGAGCTGTTTTTT.